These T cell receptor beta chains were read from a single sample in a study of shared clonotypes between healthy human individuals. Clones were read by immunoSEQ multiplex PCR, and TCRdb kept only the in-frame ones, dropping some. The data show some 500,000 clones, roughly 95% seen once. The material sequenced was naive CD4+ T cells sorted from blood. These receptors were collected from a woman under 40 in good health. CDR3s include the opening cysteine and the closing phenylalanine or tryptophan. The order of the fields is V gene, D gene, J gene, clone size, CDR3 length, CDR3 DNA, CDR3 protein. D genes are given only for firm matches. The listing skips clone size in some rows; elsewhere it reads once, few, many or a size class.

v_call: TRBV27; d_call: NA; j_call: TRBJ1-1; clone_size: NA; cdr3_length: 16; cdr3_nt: TGTGCCAGCAGTTACGGCACCACCCCCAGGGTCACTGAAGCTTTCTTT; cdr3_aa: CASSYGTTPRVTEAFF
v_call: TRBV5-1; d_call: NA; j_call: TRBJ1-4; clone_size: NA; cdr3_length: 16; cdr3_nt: TGCGCCAGCAGCGGTGGACAGACCACAACTAATGAAAAACTGTTTTTT; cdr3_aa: CASSGGQTTTNEKLFF
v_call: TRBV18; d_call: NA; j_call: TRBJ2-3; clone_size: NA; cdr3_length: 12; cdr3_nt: TGTGCCAGCTCACCGAGGGTGGATACGCAGTATTTT; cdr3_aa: CASSPRVDTQYF
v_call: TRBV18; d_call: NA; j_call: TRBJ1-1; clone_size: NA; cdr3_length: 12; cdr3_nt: TGTGCCAGCTCACCACGTGAAGATGAAGCTTTCTTT; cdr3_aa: CASSPREDEAFF
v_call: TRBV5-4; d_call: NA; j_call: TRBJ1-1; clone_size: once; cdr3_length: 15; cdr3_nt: TGTGCCAGCAGCCCGAGCAGGGAGGGGAACACTGAAGCTTTCTTT; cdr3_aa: CASSPSREGNTEAFF
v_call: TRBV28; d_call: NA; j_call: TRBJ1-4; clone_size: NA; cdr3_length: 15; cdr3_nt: TGTGCCAGCAGCCTTTTGACGGGTGCTGGTGAAAAACTGTTTTTT; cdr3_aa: CASSLLTGAGEKLFF
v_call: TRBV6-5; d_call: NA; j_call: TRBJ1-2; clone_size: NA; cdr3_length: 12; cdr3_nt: TGTGCCAGCAGTCGACAAAACTATGGCTACACCTTC; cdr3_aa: CASSRQNYGYTF
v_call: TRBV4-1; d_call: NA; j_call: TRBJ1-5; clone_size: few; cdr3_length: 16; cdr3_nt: TGCGCCAGCAGCCGGACGTGGGTGGGGGGTGATCAGCCCCAGCATTTT; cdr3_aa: CASSRTWVGGDQPQHF
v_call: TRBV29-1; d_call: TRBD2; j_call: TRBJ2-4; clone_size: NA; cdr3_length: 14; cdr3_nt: TGCAGCGTTGACCCTAGCGGGATCGGAAACATTCAGTACTTC; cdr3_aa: CSVDPSGIGNIQYF
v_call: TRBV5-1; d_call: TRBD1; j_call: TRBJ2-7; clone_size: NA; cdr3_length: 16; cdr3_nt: TGCGCCAGCAGCTCATACCCAATGGGACAGGGGGACGAGCAGTACTTC; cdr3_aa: CASSSYPMGQGDEQYF
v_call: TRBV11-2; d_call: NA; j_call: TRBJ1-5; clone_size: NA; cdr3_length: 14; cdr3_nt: TGTGCCAGCAGCTTAGTCGGTGGCAATCAGCCCCAGCATTTT; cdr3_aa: CASSLVGGNQPQHF